The TCR beta chain under discussion was sequenced for a study of cytomegalovirus exposure and HLA in healthy donors. The PCR employed 60 Vbeta primers together with 13 Jbeta primers. Here immunoSEQ multiplex PCR was the method, and the copy in TCRdb shows in-frame clones only, minus some. The data hold around 170,000 clones, with approximately 81% observed a single time. Regarding this clone: No antigen is known for it.

Germline CDR1 is SGDLS and CDR2 is YYNGEE. The CDR3 contains 14 residues. J was trimmed by 11 bases and V by 0 bases; bases with no gene match: 8. The study's findings and limits: Within the data, a cluster of highly shared sequence variants was likely a sequencing artifact.

V and J are TRBV9 and TRBJ2-1, with 7 bases identical to TRBD2. Sample: PBMCs. The TCR comes from a man in his fifties in good health and CMV-seronegative. CDR3 DNA sequence: TGTGCCAGCAGCGTAGCGGGGGGTAGGAATAAGCAGTTCTTC. Amino acids: CASSVAGGRNKQFF.